A single TCR beta chain is shown here with its context. This CDR3 is 16 amino acids long. V lost 0 bases to trimming and J lost 5 bases, with 13 bases between them. Germline V gene sequence: CDR1 MNHEY, CDR2 SMNVEV (reference sequence). The table came from immunoSEQ multiplex PCR; TCRdb's copy has only in-frame clones and leaves some out. The table records 150,000 to 160,000 clones, just under 95% of them present only once. This record comes from a study of control samples from healthy donors and cancer patients. Sample: blood. The clonotype was recovered from a man aged 40-49 years in good health. The chain employs TRBV27 and TRBJ1-4; D might be TRBD1 (5 bases). The CDR3 region is CASSLSRGKLNEKLFF. CDR3 bases: TGTGCCAGCAGTTTATCCCGGGGGAAACTGAATGAAAAACTGTTTTTT.